One sample yielded the 16 T cell receptor beta chains listed below, sequenced in a study of high-grade serous ovarian cancer treatment subgroups. TCRdb's table, derived via immunoSEQ multiplex PCR, lists solely in-frame clones and lacks some. Of over a thousand clones in the sample, 67% are singletons; the top ten hold 20% to 30%. Tumor samples were obtained before definitive surgery or chemotherapy. The specimen sequenced was tumor tissue. The receptors derive from a human donor with high-grade serous ovarian cancer.

This chain connects TRBV2 to TRBJ2-7; D remains unclear. The CDR3 covers 13 residues. Per the germline V gene, CDR1 is SNHLY and CDR2 is FYNNEI. V lost 3 bases to trimming and J lost 2 bases, with 8 bases between them. The CDR3 spells CASSDSGTYEQYF. Written as DNA, the CDR3 is TGTGCCAGCAGTGATAGTGGGACCTACGAGCAGTACTTC.

The genes are TRBV5-1 and TRBJ2-7; a weak D match, TRBD1 (6 bases). Germline loops: CDR1 SGHRS, CDR2 YFSETQ. The CDR3 totals 15 residues. Trimming shortened V by 4 bases and J by 3 bases, and 17 bases separated the two germline ends. The CDR3 coding sequence is TGCGCCAGCAGCCCGTACAGGGACGGGCACTACGAGCAGTACTTC. Translation gives CASSPYRDGHYEQYF.

This clone was seen only once. CDR3 protein: CASSLVSAGVVVGAGELFF. The CDR3 region has the DNA TGTGCCAGCAGCTTAGTATCGGCGGGAGTTGTCGTAGGGGCCGGGGAGCTGTTTTTT. The chain employs TRBV11-3 and TRBJ2-2; TRBD2 matches at 7 bases. Trimming took 1 base from V and 6 from J; bases not matched to a gene: 17. The V gene's germline CDR1 is SGHNT and CDR2 YENEEA. CDR3 size: 19 residues.

This clone was seen more than once but under ten times. The rearrangement joins TRBV7-9 to TRBJ2-3; 10 bases map to TRBD2. Germline assignment: CDR1 SEHNR and CDR2 FQNEAQ (reference sequence). The J segment lost 6 bases and the V segment lost 1 base, leaving 16 bases of the junction unmatched. The CDR3 spans 19 residues. The CDR3 region is CASSLVGLAGVPRLDTQYF. DNA of the CDR3: TGTGCCAGCAGCTTAGTTGGCCTAGCGGGAGTTCCCCGCTTGGATACGCAGTATTTT. Variable domain in full (rest from reference TRBV7-9 and TRBJ2-3): DTGVSQNPRHKITKRGQNVTFRCDPISEHNRLYWYRQTLGQGPEFLTYFQNEAQLEKSRLLSDRFSAERPKGSFSTLEIQRTEQGDSAMYLCASSLVGLAGVPRLDTQYFGPGTRLTVL.

This clone has only a few counts. The chain couples TRBV4-1 to TRBJ2-1; 14 nucleotides align to TRBD2. The CDR3 loop spans 20 amino acids. The V and J ends lost 0 bases and 9 bases, in that order; junction bases with no gene match: 16. CDR1 and CDR2 from the germline V gene are MGHRA and YSYEKL. The CDR3 region is CASSQEGSLGTSGSVGEQFF. The DNA of the CDR3 is TGCGCCAGCAGCCAAGAGGGGTCCCTAGGGACTAGCGGGAGCGTAGGTGAGCAGTTCTTC.

This rearrangement joins TRBV7-6 to TRBJ2-7; 7 bases are shared with TRBD1. The CDR3 is 15 amino acids. After removal of 5 bases from V and 1 base from J, the junction contained 8 bases not matched to a gene. The germline V gene has CDR1 SGHVS and CDR2 FNYEAQ. The CDR3 sequence is CASSPRAGGSYEQYF. CDR3 DNA sequence: TGTGCCAGCAGCCCCCGGGCAGGGGGATCCTACGAGCAGTACTTC.

The V and J genes are TRBV6-5 and TRBJ2-1; D possibly matches TRBD1 or TRBD2 (5 bases each). V was shortened by 10 bases and J by 3 bases, with 19 bases between the two germline ends. Germline values: CDR1 MNHEY, CDR2 SVGAGI. The CDR3 is 15 residues long. CDR3 sequence reads: CATLGPYNDYNEQFF. The CDR3 DNA is TGTGCCACCTTGGGACCTTATAACGACTACAATGAGCAGTTCTTC.

The chain is built from TRBV21-1 and TRBJ2-7. TRBV21-1 is labeled a pseudogene. This CDR3 spans 22 amino acids. Here the CDR3 reads CASSKFWAVVRTAALPRYEQYF. The CDR3 nucleotides are TGTGCCAGCAGCAAATTTTGGGCAGTCGTTAGGACGGCCGCTTTGCCGCGTTACGAGCAGTACTTC.

The chain links TRBV6-6 to TRBJ2-5, with D perhaps matching TRBD2 (6 bases). The CDR3 sequence is 14 residues long. V lost 6 bases to trimming and J lost 5 bases, with 16 bases between them. Germline V gene lookup returns CDR1 MNHNY and CDR2 SVGAGI (reference sequence). The CDR3 region has the DNA TGTGCCAGCAGCCGCGGACTATCGTCGGAGACCCAGTACTTC. The encoded protein is CASSRGLSSETQYF.

This sequence joins TRBV30 and TRBJ1-2; 11 bases are shared with TRBD1. From germline, CDR1 is GTSNPN and CDR2 SVGIG (reference sequence). J gave up 7 bases and V 2 bases, and 9 bases lay outside the gene matches. This CDR3 comprises 15 residues. The DNA of the CDR3 is TGTGCCTGGAGTTTTAAGGACAGGGGGCTTTTTGGCTACACCTTC. Translated, it gives CAWSFKDRGLFGYTF.

Details on this clone: At one boundary the junction diverges from the germline segment, which might be a read error. The chain uses TRBV7-2 and TRBJ1-5; the D is unclear. CDR1 SGHTA and CDR2 FQGNSA come from the germline V gene. The CDR3 sequence is 15 residues long. CDR3 bases: TGCGCCAGCAGCCAAGATGGATTCCTCTATCAGCCCCAGCATTTT. Translated: CASSQDGFLYQPQHF.

The rearrangement uses TRBV6-1 and TRBJ1-1; 11 positions agree with TRBD1. CDR3 length: 15 amino acids. The V gene end was trimmed by 5 bases and the J gene end by 5 bases; junction bases not matched to a gene: 7. Germline V lookup: CDR1 MNHNS, CDR2 SASEGT. The CDR3 DNA is TGTGCCAGCAGTTCGGACAGGGGGCCGGGAACTGAAGCTTTCTTT. As protein: CASSSDRGPGTEAFF.

The V call is TRBV4-3, the J call TRBJ1-6; D ambiguous. CDR3 length: 16 amino acids. Germline V gene sequence: CDR1 LGHNA, CDR2 YSLEER. The ends were cut back, 10 bases at V and 0 bases at J, with 16 bases in the middle. The CDR3 spells CATRPAFSSYNSPLHF. CDR3 DNA sequence: TGCGCCACCCGACCGGCATTTAGCTCCTATAATTCACCCCTCCACTTT.

The rearrangement joins TRBV7-9 to TRBJ2-5; D gene uncertain. The DNA end favors TRBJ2-7, so the J call may be wrong. The CDR3 covers 16 residues. Looked up from germline, CDR1 is SEHNR and CDR2 is FQNEAQ (reference sequence). The CDR3: CASSSRPFSPSYEQYF. The CDR3 bases are TGTGCCAGCAGCTCCCGGCCATTCAGTCCCTCCTACGAGCAGTACTTC.

This clone was detected once. The chain recombines TRBV10-1 with TRBJ2-1; possible D gene TRBD2, 5 bases. This CDR3 is built from 15 residues. The V and J ends lost 3 bases and 4 bases respectively, with 13 bases between them. Per germline, CDR1 WNHNN and CDR2 SYGVQD (reference sequence). The CDR3 region has the DNA TGCGCCAGCAGTGATGGCTCGTCGGGGTACAATGAGCAGTTCTTC. Protein sequence: CASSDGSSGYNEQFF.

The chain employs TRBV6-6 and TRBJ2-7; 7 bases align to TRBD1. The CDR3 runs 13 residues. Germline CDR1 and CDR2: MNHNY and SVGAGI (reference sequence). The ends lost 2 bases at V and 10 bases at J; junction bases unmatched: 8. CDR3 region: CASSYRDRVEQYF. CDR3 DNA sequence: TGTGCCAGCAGTTACAGAGACAGGGTAGAACAGTACTTC.